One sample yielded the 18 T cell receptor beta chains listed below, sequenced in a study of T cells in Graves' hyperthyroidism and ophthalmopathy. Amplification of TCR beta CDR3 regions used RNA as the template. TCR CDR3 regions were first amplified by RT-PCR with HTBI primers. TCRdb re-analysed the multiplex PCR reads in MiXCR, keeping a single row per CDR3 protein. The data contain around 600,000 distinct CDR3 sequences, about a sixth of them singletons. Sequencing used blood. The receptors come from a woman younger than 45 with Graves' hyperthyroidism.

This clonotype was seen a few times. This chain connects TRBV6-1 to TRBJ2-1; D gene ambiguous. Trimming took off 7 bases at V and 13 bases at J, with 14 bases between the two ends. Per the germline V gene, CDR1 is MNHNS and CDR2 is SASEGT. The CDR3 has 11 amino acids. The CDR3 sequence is CASTERGGQFF. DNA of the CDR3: TGTGCCAGCACGGAGCGAGGTGGCCAGTTCTTC.

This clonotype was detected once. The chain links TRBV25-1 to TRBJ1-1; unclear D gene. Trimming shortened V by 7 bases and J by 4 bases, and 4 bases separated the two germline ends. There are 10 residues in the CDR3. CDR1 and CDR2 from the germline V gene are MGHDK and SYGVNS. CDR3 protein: CASTSTEAFF. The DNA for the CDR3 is TGTGCCAGCACCAGCACTGAAGCTTTCTTT.

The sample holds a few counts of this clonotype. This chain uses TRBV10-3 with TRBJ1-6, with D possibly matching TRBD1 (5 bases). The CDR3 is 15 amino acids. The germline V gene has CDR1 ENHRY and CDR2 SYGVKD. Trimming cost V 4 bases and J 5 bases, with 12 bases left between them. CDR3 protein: CAISGGVSDNSPLHF. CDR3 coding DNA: TGTGCCATCAGTGGGGGGGTTTCGGATAATTCACCCCTCCACTTT.

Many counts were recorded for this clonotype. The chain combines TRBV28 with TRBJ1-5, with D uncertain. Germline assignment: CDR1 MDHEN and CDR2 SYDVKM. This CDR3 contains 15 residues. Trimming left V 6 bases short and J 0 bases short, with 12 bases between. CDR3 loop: CASRIGTPSNQPQHF. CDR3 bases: TGTGCCAGCAGAATAGGAACCCCTAGCAATCAGCCCCAGCATTTT. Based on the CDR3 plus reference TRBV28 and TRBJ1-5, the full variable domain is DVKVTQSSRYLVKRTGEKVFLECVQDMDHENMFWYRQDPGLGLRLIYFSYDVKMKEKGDIPEGYSVSREKKERFSLILESASTNQTSMYLCASRIGTPSNQPQHFGDGTRLSIL.

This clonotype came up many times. In DNA, the CDR3 is TGTGCCAGCAGCTTACAGGGGGCAGGTACTGAAGCTTTCTTT. Protein sequence: CASSLQGAGTEAFF. The gene calls are TRBV5-5 and TRBJ1-1, with 9 bases lining up with TRBD1. V was pared by 2 bases and J by 5 bases, with 4 bases of the junction left unmatched. Germline V CDR1 and CDR2: SGHKS, YYEKEE (reference sequence). This CDR3 contains 14 residues.

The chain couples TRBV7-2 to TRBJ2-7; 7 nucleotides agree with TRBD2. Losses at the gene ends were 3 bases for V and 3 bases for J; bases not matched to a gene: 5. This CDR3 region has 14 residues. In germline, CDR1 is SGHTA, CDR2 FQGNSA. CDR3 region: CASSFGGRDYEQYF. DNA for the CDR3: TGTGCCAGCAGCTTCGGCGGGAGAGACTACGAGCAGTACTTC.

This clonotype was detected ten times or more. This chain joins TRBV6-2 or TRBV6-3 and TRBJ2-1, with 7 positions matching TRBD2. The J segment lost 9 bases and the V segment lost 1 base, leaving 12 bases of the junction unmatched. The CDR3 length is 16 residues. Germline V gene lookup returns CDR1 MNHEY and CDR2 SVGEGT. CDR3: CASSYFDWREYGEQFF. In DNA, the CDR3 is TGTGCCAGCAGTTACTTCGACTGGCGGGAGTACGGTGAGCAGTTCTTC.

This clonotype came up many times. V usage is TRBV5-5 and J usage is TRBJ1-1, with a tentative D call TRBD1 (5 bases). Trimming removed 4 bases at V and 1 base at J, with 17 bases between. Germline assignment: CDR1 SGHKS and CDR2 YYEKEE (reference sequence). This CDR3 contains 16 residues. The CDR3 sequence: CASSPGLDGQNTEAFF. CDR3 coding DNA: TGTGCCAGCAGCCCGGGGCTCGACGGACAGAACACTGAAGCTTTCTTT.

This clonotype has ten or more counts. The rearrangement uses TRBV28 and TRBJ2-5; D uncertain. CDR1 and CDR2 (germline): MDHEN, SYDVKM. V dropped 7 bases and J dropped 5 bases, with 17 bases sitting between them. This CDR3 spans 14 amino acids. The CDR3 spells CASKRSAFTETQYF. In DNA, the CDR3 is TGTGCCAGCAAACGGTCGGCCTTCACGGAGACCCAGTACTTC.

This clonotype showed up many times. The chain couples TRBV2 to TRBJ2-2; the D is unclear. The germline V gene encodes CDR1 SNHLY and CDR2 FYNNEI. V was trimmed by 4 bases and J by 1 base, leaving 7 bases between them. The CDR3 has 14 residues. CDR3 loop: CASSVEVNTGELFF. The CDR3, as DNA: TGTGCCAGCAGTGTAGAAGTGAACACCGGGGAGCTGTTTTTT.

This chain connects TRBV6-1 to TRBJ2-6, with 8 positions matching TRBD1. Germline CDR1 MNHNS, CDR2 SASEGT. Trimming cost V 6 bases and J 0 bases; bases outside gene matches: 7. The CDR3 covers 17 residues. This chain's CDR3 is CASRDGTGHSGANVLTF. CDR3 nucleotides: TGTGCCAGCAGAGACGGGACAGGCCACTCTGGGGCCAACGTCCTGACTTTC.

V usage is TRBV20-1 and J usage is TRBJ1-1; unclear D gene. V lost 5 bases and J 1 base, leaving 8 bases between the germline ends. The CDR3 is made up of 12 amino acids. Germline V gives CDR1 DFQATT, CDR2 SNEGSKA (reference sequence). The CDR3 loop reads CSAPTENTEAFF. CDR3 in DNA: TGCAGTGCTCCGACGGAGAACACTGAAGCTTTCTTT.

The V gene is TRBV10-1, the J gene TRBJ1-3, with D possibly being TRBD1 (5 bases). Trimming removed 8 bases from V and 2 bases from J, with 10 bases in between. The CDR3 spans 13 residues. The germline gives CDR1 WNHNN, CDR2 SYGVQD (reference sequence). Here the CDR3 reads CASRGETGNTIYF. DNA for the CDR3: TGCGCCAGCCGAGGGGAGACTGGAAACACCATATATTTT.

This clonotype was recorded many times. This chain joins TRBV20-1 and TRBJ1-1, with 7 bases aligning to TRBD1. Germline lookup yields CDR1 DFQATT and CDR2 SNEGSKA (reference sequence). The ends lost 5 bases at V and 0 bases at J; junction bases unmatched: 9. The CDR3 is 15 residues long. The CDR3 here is CSAAGPGQLNTEAFF. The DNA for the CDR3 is TGCAGTGCTGCGGGCCCGGGACAGCTGAACACTGAAGCTTTCTTT.

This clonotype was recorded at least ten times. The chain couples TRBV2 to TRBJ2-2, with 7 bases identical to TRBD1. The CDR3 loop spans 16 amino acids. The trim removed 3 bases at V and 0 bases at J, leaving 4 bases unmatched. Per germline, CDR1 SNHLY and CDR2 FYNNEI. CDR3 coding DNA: TGTGCCAGCAGTGACTCAGGGGGTTCGAACACCGGGGAGCTGTTTTTT. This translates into CASSDSGGSNTGELFF. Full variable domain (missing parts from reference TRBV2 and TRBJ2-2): EPEVTQTPSHQVTQMGQEVILRCVPISNHLYFYWYRQILGQKVEFLVSFYNNEISEKSEIFDDQFSVERPDGSNFTLKIRSTKLEDSAMYFCASSDSGGSNTGELFFGEGSRLTVL.

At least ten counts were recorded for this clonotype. Here the CDR3 DNA reads TGTGCCAGCAGCTTATCAGGGAGCGCCTCAGATACGCAGTATTTT. Amino acids: CASSLSGSASDTQYF. The chain has TRBV7-2 and TRBJ2-3, with D possibly called TRBD1 or TRBD2 (5 bases each). Trimming took 2 bases from V and 4 from J, leaving 13 bases between them. Germline loops: CDR1 SGHTA, CDR2 FQGNSA. The CDR3 runs to 15 residues.

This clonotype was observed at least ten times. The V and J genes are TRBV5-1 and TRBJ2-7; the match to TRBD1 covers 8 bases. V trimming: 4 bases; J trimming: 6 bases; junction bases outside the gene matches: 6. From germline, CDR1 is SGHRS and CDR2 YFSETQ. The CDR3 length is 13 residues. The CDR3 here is CASSRDRRSEQYF. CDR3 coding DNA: TGCGCCAGCAGCCGGGACAGGAGAAGCGAGCAGTACTTC.

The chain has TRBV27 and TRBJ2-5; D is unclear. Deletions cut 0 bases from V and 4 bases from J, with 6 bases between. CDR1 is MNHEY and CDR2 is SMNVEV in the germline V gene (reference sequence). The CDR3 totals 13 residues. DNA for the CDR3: TGTGCCAGCAGTTTATCGGAGAGAGAGACCCAGTACTTC. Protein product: CASSLSERETQYF.